This T cell receptor (beta chain) came from a study of T cell changes during pregnancy in multiple sclerosis. Clones were sequenced by immunoSEQ multiplex PCR, and TCRdb holds only the in-frame ones, with some missing. The sample includes about 80,000 clones, 92% seen only once; the top ten take 1.4%. Trimming removed 2 bases from V and 0 bases from J, with 17 bases in between. CDR1 and CDR2 from the germline V gene are SGHVS and FNYEAQ. The CDR3 runs to 17 residues. The origin of this receptor is a female donor with multiple sclerosis, enrolled in a pregnancy study. This chain connects TRBV7-6 to TRBJ2-7, with TRBD2 as a possible D gene (5 bases). This material consisted of peripheral blood, taken before pregnancy. CDR3 coding DNA: TGTGCCAGCAGCTTAACCCCTCTCGGGGTCCTCTCCTACGAGCAGTACTTC. This sequence encodes CASSLTPLGVLSYEQYF.